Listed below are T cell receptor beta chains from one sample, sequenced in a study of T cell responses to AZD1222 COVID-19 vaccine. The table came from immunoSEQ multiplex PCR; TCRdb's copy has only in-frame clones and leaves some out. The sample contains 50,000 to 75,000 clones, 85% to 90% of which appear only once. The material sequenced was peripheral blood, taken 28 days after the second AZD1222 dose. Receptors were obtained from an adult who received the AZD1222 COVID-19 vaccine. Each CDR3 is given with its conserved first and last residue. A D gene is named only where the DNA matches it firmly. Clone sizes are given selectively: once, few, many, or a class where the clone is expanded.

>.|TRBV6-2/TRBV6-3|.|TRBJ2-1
CASSYSSSRNEQFF
TGTGCCAGCAGTTACTCGTCCAGCCGTAATGAGCAGTTCTTC
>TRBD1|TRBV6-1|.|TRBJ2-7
CASSAEIGTGTYEQYF
TGTGCCAGCAGTGCAGAGATTGGGACAGGGACCTACGAGCAGTACTTC
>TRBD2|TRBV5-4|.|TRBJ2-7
CASSPGLAGINEQYF
TGTGCCAGCAGCCCGGGACTAGCGGGGATAAACGAGCAGTACTTC
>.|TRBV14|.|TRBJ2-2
CASSQSWAGELFF
TGTGCCAGCAGTCAAAGTTGGGCCGGGGAGCTGTTTTTT
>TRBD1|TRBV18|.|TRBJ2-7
CASSPGTGQTYEQYF
TGTGCCAGCTCACCAGGGACAGGGCAAACCTACGAGCAGTACTTC
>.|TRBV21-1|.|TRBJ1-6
CASRDARIGNINSPLHF
TGTGCCAGCCGGGACGCCCGTATTGGCAACATAAATTCACCCCTCCACTTT
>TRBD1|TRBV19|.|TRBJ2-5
CASTGTGQETQYF
TGTGCCAGTACGGGGACAGGCCAAGAGACCCAGTACTTC
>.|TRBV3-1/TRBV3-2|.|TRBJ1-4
CASSHNRATNEKLFF
TGTGCCAGCAGCCATAATCGGGCTACTAATGAAAAACTGTTTTTT
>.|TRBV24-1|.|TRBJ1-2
CATSDAAPGF
TGTGCCACCAGTGACGCAGCCCCTGGCTTC
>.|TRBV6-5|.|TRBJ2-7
CASSLLAARSYEQYF
TGTGCCAGCAGCCTCTTAGCGGCCCGCTCCTACGAGCAGTACTTC
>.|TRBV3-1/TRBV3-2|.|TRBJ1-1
CASSQVRGVQGMNTEAFF
TGTGCCAGCAGCCAAGTCCGAGGGGTCCAGGGCATGAACACTGAAGCTTTCTTT
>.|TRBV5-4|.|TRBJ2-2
CASSLRAGRTGELFF
TGTGCCAGCAGCTTGCGGGCAGGACGCACCGGGGAGCTGTTTTTT
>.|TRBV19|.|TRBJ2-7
CASSIGIRYEQYF
TGTGCCAGTAGTATCGGCATCCGCTACGAGCAGTACTTC
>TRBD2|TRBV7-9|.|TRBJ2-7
CASSVSGRTYEQYF
TGTGCCAGCAGCGTTAGCGGGAGAACCTACGAGCAGTACTTC
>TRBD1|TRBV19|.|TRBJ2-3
CASSMGQPSTDTQYF
TGTGCCAGTAGTATGGGACAGCCTAGCACAGATACGCAGTATTTT
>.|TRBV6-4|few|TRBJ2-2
CASSDFAGPNTGELFF
TGTGCCAGCAGTGACTTTGCGGGCCCGAACACCGGGGAGCTGTTTTTT
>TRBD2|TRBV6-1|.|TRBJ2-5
CASSALAGGTLPNLQETQYF
TGTGCCAGCAGTGCTCTAGCGGGGGGAACCCTACCAAACTTACAAGAGACCCAGTACTTC
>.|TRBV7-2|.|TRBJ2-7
CASSEGGGAVNEQYF
TGTGCCAGCAGCGAGGGCGGCGGAGCGGTAAACGAGCAGTACTTC
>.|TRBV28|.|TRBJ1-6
CASSRLIGAGQPSPLHF
TGTGCCAGCAGCCGGCTTATAGGGGCAGGACAGCCCTCACCCCTCCACTTT
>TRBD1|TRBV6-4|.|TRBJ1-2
CASSDDRGGYTF
TGTGCCAGCAGTGATGACAGGGGAGGCTACACCTTC
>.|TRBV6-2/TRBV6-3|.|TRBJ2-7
CASSSKWGTYEQYF
TGTGCCAGCAGTTCTAAATGGGGGACCTACGAGCAGTACTTC
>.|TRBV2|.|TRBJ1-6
CASSDILSGNSPLHF
TGTGCCAGCAGTGATATTCTGTCGGGGAATTCACCCCTCCACTTT
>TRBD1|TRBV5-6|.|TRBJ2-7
CASSASPGQGGFWYEQYF
TGTGCCAGCAGCGCGTCTCCCGGACAGGGGGGGTTCTGGTACGAGCAGTACTTC
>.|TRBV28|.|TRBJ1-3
CASSQTGLKNTIYF
TGTGCCAGCAGCCAGACAGGTCTGAAAAACACCATATATTTT